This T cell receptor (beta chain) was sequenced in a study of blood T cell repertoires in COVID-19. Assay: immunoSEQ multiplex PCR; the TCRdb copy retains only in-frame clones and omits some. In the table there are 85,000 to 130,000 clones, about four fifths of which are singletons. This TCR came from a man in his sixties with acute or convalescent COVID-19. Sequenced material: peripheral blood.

The CDR3 DNA sequence: TGTGCCAGCTCAAGACAGACCAATCAGCCCCAGCATTTT. As protein: CASSRQTNQPQHF. This chain connects TRBV18 to TRBJ1-5; maybe TRBD1 (5 bases). The CDR3 loop spans 13 amino acids. Per the germline V gene, CDR1 is KGHSH and CDR2 is LQKENI. Deletions cut 5 bases from V and 3 bases from J, with 8 bases between.